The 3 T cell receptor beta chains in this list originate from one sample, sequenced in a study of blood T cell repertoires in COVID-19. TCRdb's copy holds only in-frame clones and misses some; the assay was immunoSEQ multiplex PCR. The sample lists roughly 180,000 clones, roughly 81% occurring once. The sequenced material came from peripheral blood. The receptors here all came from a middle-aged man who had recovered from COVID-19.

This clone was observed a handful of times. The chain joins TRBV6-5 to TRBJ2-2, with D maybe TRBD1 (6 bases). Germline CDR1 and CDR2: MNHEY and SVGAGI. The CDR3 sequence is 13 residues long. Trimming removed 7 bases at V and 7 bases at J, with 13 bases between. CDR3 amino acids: CASTTGSVGELFF. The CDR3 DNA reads TGTGCCAGCACAACAGGGTCGGTCGGGGAGCTGTTTTTT.

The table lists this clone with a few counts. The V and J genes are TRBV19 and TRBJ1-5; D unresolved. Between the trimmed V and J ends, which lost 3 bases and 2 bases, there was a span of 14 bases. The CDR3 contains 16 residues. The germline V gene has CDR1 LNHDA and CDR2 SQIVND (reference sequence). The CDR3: CASSMDSAVGNQPQHF. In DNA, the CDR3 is TGTGCCAGTAGTATGGATTCTGCGGTTGGCAATCAGCCCCAGCATTTT.

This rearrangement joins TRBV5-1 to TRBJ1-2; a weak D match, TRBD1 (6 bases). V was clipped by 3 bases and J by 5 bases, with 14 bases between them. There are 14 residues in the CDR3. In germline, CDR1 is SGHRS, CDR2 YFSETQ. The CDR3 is CASSSGGGVYGYTF. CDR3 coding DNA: TGCGCCAGCAGCTCCGGAGGGGGGGTTTATGGCTACACCTTC. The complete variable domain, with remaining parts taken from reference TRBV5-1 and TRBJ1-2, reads KAGVTQTPRYLIKTRGQQVTLSCSPISGHRSVSWYQQTPGQGLQFLFEYFSETQRNKGNFPGRFSGRQFSNSRSEMNVSTLELGDSALYLCASSSGGGVYGYTFGSGTRLTVV.